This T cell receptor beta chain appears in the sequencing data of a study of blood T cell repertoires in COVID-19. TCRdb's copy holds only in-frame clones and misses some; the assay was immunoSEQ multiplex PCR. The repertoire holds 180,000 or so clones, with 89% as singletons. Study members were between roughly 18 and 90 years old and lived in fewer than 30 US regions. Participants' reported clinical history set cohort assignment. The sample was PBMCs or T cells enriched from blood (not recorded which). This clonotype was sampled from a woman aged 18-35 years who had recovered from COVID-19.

The CDR3 nucleotides read TGTGCCAGCAGCAAACTCCGGGGGGACGAGCAGTACTTC. It yields the protein CASSKLRGDEQYF. This chain links TRBV5-4 with TRBJ2-7; 7 nucleotides align to TRBD2. CDR1 and CDR2 (germline): SGHNT, YYREEE (reference sequence). With V trimmed by 4 bases and J by 5 bases, 6 bases remained unmatched. CDR3 length equals 13 residues.